The text below deals with one TCR beta chain. Its specificity is not known. The data were obtained in a study of cytomegalovirus exposure and HLA in healthy donors. Whole-study results and caveats: Certain indistinguishable V segments, among them TRBV6-2 and TRBV6-3, were excluded. Presence/absence comparisons presumed near-even sequencing depth among donors. CMV serostatus was the sole immune exposure information available.

CDR1 is SGHAT and CDR2 is FQDESV in the germline V gene (reference sequence). The CDR3 extends over 13 amino acids. Unmatched junction bases numbered 6, after V lost 5 bases and J lost 5 bases. Primers included in the PCR were 60 Vbeta and 13 Jbeta primers. Produced via immunoSEQ multiplex PCR; TCRdb's table is partial and in-frame only. The profile covers roughly 190,000 clones, with around 80% appearing a single time and roughly 1.7% taken by the ten largest. This sequence was found in a man between 35 and 55 years old in good health and CMV-seropositive. The source material was PBMCs. V usage is TRBV11-1 and J usage is TRBJ2-7, with 7 nucleotides matching TRBD1. The CDR3 reads CASSRQGMHEQYF. The CDR3 DNA reads as TGTGCCAGCAGCCGACAGGGTATGCACGAGCAGTACTTC.